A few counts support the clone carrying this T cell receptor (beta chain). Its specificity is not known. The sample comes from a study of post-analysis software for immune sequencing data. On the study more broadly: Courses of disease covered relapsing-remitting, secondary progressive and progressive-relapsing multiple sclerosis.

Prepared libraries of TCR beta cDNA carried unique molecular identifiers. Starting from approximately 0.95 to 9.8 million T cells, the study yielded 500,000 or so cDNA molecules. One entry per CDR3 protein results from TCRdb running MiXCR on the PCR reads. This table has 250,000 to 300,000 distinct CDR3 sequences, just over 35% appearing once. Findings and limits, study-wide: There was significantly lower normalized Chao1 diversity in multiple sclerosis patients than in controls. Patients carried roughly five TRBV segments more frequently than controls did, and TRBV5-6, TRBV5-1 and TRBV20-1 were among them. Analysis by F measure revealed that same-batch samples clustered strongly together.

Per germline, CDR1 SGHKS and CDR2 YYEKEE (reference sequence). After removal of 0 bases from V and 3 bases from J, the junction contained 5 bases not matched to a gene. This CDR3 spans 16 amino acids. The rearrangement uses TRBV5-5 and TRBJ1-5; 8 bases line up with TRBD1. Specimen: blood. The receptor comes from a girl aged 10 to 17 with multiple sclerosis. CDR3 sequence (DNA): TGTGCCAGCAGCTTGGGACAGGGGATGACCAATCAGCCCCAGCATTTT. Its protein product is CASSLGQGMTNQPQHF.